This T cell receptor (beta chain) comes out of a study of T cell responses to AZD1222 COVID-19 vaccine. Study-level results: Clonal diversity was possibly underestimated, and white British individuals and females predominated among donors.

Concerning this clone: Its target is unknown.

The germline gives CDR1 PRHDT, CDR2 FYEKMQ (reference sequence). This CDR3 is built from 15 residues. V lost 0 bases and J lost 0, with 8 bases in between. Sequencing was performed with immunoSEQ multiplex PCR; in TCRdb, only in-frame clones are kept and a portion is missing. The data show about 84,000 clones, 70% to 90% seen once. The input for sequencing was peripheral blood, taken 28 days after the second AZD1222 dose. This sequence was found in an adult who received the AZD1222 COVID-19 vaccine. The chain links TRBV13 to TRBJ1-1; D not resolved. CDR3 sequence: CASSLGGGVNTEAFF. CDR3 in DNA: TGTGCCAGCAGCTTAGGCGGAGGTGTGAACACTGAAGCTTTCTTT.